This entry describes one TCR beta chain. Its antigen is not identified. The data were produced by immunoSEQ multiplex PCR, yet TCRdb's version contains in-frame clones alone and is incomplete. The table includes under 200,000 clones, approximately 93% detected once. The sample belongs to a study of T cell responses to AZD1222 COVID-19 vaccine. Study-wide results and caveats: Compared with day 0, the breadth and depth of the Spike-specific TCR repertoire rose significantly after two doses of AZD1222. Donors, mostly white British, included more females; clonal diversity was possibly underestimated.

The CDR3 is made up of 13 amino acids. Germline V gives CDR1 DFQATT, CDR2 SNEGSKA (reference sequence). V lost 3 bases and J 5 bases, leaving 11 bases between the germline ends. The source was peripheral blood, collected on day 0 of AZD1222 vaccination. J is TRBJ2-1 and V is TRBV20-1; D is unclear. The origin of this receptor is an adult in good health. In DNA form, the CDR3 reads TGCAGTGCTAGTACGGTCGATCACAATGAGCAGTTCTTC. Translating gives CSASTVDHNEQFF.